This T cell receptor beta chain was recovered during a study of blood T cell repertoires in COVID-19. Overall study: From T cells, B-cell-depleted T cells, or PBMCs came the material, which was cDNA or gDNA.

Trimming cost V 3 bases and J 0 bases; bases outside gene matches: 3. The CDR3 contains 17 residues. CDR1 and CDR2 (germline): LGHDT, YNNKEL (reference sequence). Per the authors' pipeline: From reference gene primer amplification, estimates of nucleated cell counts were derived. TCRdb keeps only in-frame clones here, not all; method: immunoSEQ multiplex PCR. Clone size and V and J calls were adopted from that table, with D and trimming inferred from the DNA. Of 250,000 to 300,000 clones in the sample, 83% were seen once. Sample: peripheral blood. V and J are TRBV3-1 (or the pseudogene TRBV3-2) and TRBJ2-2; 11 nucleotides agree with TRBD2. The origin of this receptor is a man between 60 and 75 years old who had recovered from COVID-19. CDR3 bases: TGTGCCAGCAGCCATCGACTAGCGGGGACGAACACCGGGGAGCTGTTTTTT. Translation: CASSHRLAGTNTGELFF.